This TCR beta chain originates from a study of CD8+ T cells in alopecia areata. Whole-study context: For treated patients, severity scores reflected the percentage of scalp area affected.

Extracted from the samples, RNA was reverse transcribed into cDNA to serve as the sequencing template. Clones were sequenced by immunoSEQ multiplex PCR, and TCRdb holds only the in-frame ones, with some missing. The sample holds 190,000 or so clones, about 60% seen once. V was pared by 7 bases and J by 3 bases, with 12 bases between. Per the germline V gene, CDR1 is MNHEY and CDR2 is SVGAGI. The length of the CDR3 is 13 residues. The treatment: oral pan-JAK inhibitor, 5-10 mg twice daily. The TCR originated in a human donor with alopecia areata. The chain uses TRBV6-5 and TRBJ2-5; D is unresolved. This material consisted of CD8+ T cells sorted from blood, taken at week 24, from a patient treated with tofacitinib. CDR3 residues: CASMGIEEETQYF. The CDR3 nucleotides are TGTGCCAGCATGGGAATTGAGGAAGAGACCCAGTACTTC.